These 25 T cell receptor beta chains originate from one sample sequenced in a study of yellow fever vaccine responses in identical twins. In TCRdb, the RT-PCR reads were re-called with MiXCR into one record per CDR3 protein. The sample contains roughly 1,000 distinct CDR3 sequences, about 80% of which appear only once. The sequencing here drew on T cells from blood (PBMCs), unsorted or a sorted subset (not recorded which), taken before or after yellow fever vaccination (not recorded which). All receptors derive from a female donor who received the yellow fever vaccine.

The rearrangement uses TRBV12-3 or TRBV12-4 and TRBJ1-6, with 7 bases identical to TRBD1. This CDR3 spans 16 amino acids. V shed 6 bases and J 6 bases; nucleotides not matched to a gene: 11. CDR3 in DNA: TGTGCCAGCAGACCTGAACAGGGGATAGGTAATTCACCCCTCCACTTT. Protein: CASRPEQGIGNSPLHF.

Relative to its sample, this clonotype is hyperexpanded. The rearrangement joins TRBV6-5 to TRBJ1-1; D possibly corresponds to TRBD1 (6 bases). In germline, CDR1 is MNHEY, CDR2 SVGAGI. The CDR3 is 13 residues long. V was clipped by 4 bases and J by 1 base, with 7 bases between them. CDR3: CASSLTGNTEAFF. The CDR3, as DNA: TGTGCCAGCAGTTTGACAGGGAACACTGAAGCTTTCTTT.

This clonotype was recorded once. The V call is TRBV7-2, the J call TRBJ2-2, with D unresolved. The CDR3 runs to 15 residues. V dropped 6 bases and J dropped 0 bases, with 11 bases sitting between them. CDR1 is SGHTA, CDR2 FQGNSA, per germline. DNA of the CDR3: TGTGCCAGCAGGGATCGATACCCGAACACCGGGGAGCTGTTTTTT. Its translation: CASRDRYPNTGELFF.

The CDR3 reads CASSFQPGFNEQFF. CDR3 DNA: TGTGCCAGCAGTTTTCAGCCGGGATTCAATGAGCAGTTCTTC. This chain links TRBV27 with TRBJ2-1; D may be TRBD2 (5 bases). Trimming pared 3 bases from V and 6 bases from J, leaving 12 bases between. This CDR3 contains 14 residues. Looked up from germline, CDR1 is MNHEY and CDR2 is SMNVEV (reference sequence).

J is TRBJ1-5 and V is TRBV23-1; no clear D gene. TRBV23-1 is reported as an ORF; its role is uncertain. This CDR3 spans 14 amino acids. The germline V and J ends were trimmed by 6 bases and 2 bases, with 11 bases remaining between them. CDR3 sequence: CASRLVEGNQPQHF. CDR3 DNA sequence: TGCGCCAGCAGACTCGTAGAAGGCAATCAGCCCCAGCATTTT.

The V call is TRBV6-5, the J call TRBJ2-1; TRBD2 is a possible D gene (5 bases). This CDR3 is built from 13 residues. Germline-derived CDR1 and CDR2 are MNHEY and SVGAGI. The V and J ends lost 0 bases and 10 bases respectively, with 10 bases between them. Written as DNA, the CDR3 is TGTGCCAGCAGTTACTCGGAGCGGTTCGAGCAGTTCTTC. The encoded protein is CASSYSERFEQFF.

This clonotype was seen a handful of times. CDR3: CASSAGTGLNEAFF. CDR3 nucleotide sequence: TGTGCCAGCAGCGCCGGGACAGGACTAAATGAAGCTTTCTTT. This rearrangement joins TRBV11-2 to TRBJ1-1; 8 nucleotides match TRBD1. V lost 5 bases to trimming and J lost 7 bases; unmatched junction nucleotides: 9. The CDR3 totals 14 residues. Germline V gene sequence: CDR1 SGHAT, CDR2 FQNNGV. The full variable domain, in which reference TRBV11-2 and TRBJ1-1 provide the parts outside the CDR3, is EAGVAQSPRYKIIEKRQSVAFWCNPISGHATLYWYQQILGQGPKLLIQFQNNGVVDDSQLPKDRFSAERLKGVDSTLKIQPAKLEDSAVYLCASSAGTGLNEAFFGQGTRLTVV.

Note on this clonotype: The junction does not match germline at one end; this may be a read error. The chain couples TRBV28 to TRBJ1-1; 7 bases align to TRBD1. The CDR3 has 12 residues. Per germline, CDR1 MDHEN and CDR2 SYDVKM. In DNA, the CDR3 is TGTGCCAGCAGTTTGCCGTTGGGGACAGTGGCCTTT. This encodes CASSLPLGTVAF.

The J gene is TRBJ2-1, the V gene TRBV4-1; 8 bases fit TRBD2. The germline V gene encodes CDR1 MGHRA and CDR2 YSYEKL. The CDR3 runs 16 residues. V was pared by 0 bases and J by 8 bases, with 9 bases of the junction left unmatched. The CDR3 sequence: CASSQEGAGVWYEQFF. The DNA of the CDR3 is TGCGCCAGCAGCCAAGAAGGAGCGGGAGTGTGGTATGAGCAGTTCTTC.

This chain joins TRBV18 and TRBJ2-5, with D perhaps given as TRBD1 or TRBD2 (6 bases each). The CDR3 is 13 residues long. Trimming removed 7 bases at V and 5 bases at J, with 14 bases between. Germline V gene lookup returns CDR1 KGHSH and CDR2 LQKENI. The CDR3 here is CASYMGGAETQYF. The CDR3, as DNA: TGTGCCAGCTACATGGGGGGCGCGGAGACCCAGTACTTC.

The chain recombines TRBV5-8 with TRBJ2-1; possible D gene TRBD1, 6 bases. CDR3 length equals 14 residues. The germline V gene has CDR1 SGHTS and CDR2 YDEGEE. The V gene lost 6 bases and the J gene lost 6 bases, with 16 bases spanning the gap. The CDR3 DNA reads TGTGCCAGCACTTATAGGGGGTTGGGCAATGAGCAGTTCTTC. Protein product: CASTYRGLGNEQFF. Full variable domain (remainder filled in from reference TRBV5-8 and TRBJ2-1): EAGVTQSPTHLIKTRGQQATLRCSPISGHTSVYWYQQALGLGLQFLLWYDEGEERNRGNFPPRFSGRQFPNYSSELNVNALELEDSALYLCASTYRGLGNEQFFGPGTRLTVL.

The rearrangement links TRBV6-5 to TRBJ2-7; TRBD1 agrees at 8 bases. Trimming took 4 bases from V and 4 from J; bases not matched to a gene: 9. The CDR3 is 15 residues long. Germline V CDR1 and CDR2: MNHEY, SVGAGI. CDR3 DNA sequence: TGTGCCAGCAGTTCCGCAGGGGGCGAAACGTACGAGCAGTACTTC. Amino acids: CASSSAGGETYEQYF.

This clonotype showed up just a few times. This chain connects TRBV10-1 to TRBJ1-1; 9 bases are a match to TRBD1. V trimming: 2 bases; J trimming: 7 bases; junction bases outside the gene matches: 8. Germline CDR1 reads WNHNN; CDR2 reads SYGVQD (reference sequence). This CDR3 has 15 residues. The CDR3 region has the DNA TGCGCCAGCAGTGAGCGCGGGGACAGGGCTGGTGAAGCTTTCTTT. This sequence encodes CASSERGDRAGEAFF.

The genes are TRBV5-5 and TRBJ1-2; D may be TRBD1 (5 bases). The germline V and J ends were trimmed by 1 base and 6 bases, with 16 bases remaining between them. Germline V gene sequence: CDR1 SGHKS, CDR2 YYEKEE (reference sequence). This CDR3 is 15 amino acids long. CDR3 sequence (DNA): TGTGCCAGCAGCTTGAGCCCGGGACGCTCGGATGGCTACACCTTC. It specifies CASSLSPGRSDGYTF.

This clonotype was detected only once. For the CDR3, the DNA is TGTGCCAGCAGCCAATCTGATGGGTACATCTCCTACGAGCAGTACTTC. Amino acid sequence: CASSQSDGYISYEQYF. This sequence joins TRBV9 and TRBJ2-7; D is unresolved. The CDR3 sequence is 16 residues long. The germline V gene encodes CDR1 SGDLS and CDR2 YYNGEE. V dropped 4 bases and J dropped 0 bases, with 17 bases sitting between them.

This chain joins TRBV6-1 and TRBJ2-1; tentative D call: TRBD1 (6 bases). Germline V CDR1 and CDR2: MNHNS, SASEGT. V dropped 7 bases and J dropped 8 bases, with 21 bases sitting between them. The CDR3 sequence is 15 residues long. The CDR3 here is CASTLSGEFLDEQFF. CDR3 DNA sequence: TGTGCCAGCACCCTCTCAGGGGAGTTCCTTGATGAGCAGTTCTTC.

This chain links TRBV5-4 with TRBJ2-2; D is tentatively TRBD1 or TRBD2 (6 bases each). In germline, CDR1 is SGHNT, CDR2 YYREEE (reference sequence). This CDR3 contains 15 residues. Trimming removed 1 base from V and 4 bases from J, with 11 bases in between. CDR3 coding DNA: TGTGCCAGCAGCTTGTCCAGGGGAGGCACCGGGGAGCTGTTTTTT. Amino acids: CASSLSRGGTGELFF.

The chain employs TRBV23-1 and TRBJ2-3; D is unresolved. TRBV23-1 is designated an ORF whose function remains uncertain. Between the trimmed V and J ends, which lost 0 bases and 4 bases, there was a span of 11 bases. This CDR3 is 15 amino acids long. In DNA, the CDR3 is TGCGCCAGCAGTCAATCGGTCTTTAGGCCAGATACGCAGTATTTT. It is translated as CASSQSVFRPDTQYF.

The chain joins TRBV14 to TRBJ2-1; D uncertain. CDR3 length equals 13 residues. V lost 1 base and J 4 bases, leaving 5 bases between the germline ends. Germline V CDR1 and CDR2: SGHDN, FVKESK. Here the CDR3 DNA reads TGTGCCAGCAGCCAAGTTACGTACAATGAGCAGTTCTTC. This sequence encodes CASSQVTYNEQFF.

V is TRBV10-3 and J is TRBJ2-1, with 7 bases that match TRBD2. Germline CDR1 reads ENHRY; CDR2 reads SYGVKD. J was trimmed by 4 bases and V by 0 bases; bases with no gene match: 12. The CDR3 is 18 residues long. CDR3 residues: CAISESSLSSGLYNEQFF. CDR3 DNA: TGTGCCATCAGTGAGTCTAGTCTTTCTAGCGGCCTTTACAATGAGCAGTTCTTC.

V is TRBV11-1 and J is TRBJ2-1, with a tentative D call TRBD2 (5 bases). The CDR3 spans 11 residues. Germline V gene lookup returns CDR1 SGHAT and CDR2 FQDESV (reference sequence). V lost 2 bases to trimming and J lost 12 bases, with 8 bases between them. As DNA, the CDR3 is TGTGCCAGCAGCTTATTGGACTGGCAGTTCTTC. It encodes CASSLLDWQFF.

The chain recombines TRBV6-1 with TRBJ1-2; the D gene is possibly TRBD1 (6 bases). The CDR3 sequence is 13 residues long. Germline CDR1 is MNHNS and CDR2 is SASEGT. V lost 6 bases to trimming and J lost 5 bases, with 13 bases between them. CDR3 in amino acids: CASRPGGAYGYTF. Here the CDR3 DNA reads TGTGCCAGCAGACCGGGGGGGGCTTATGGCTACACCTTC.

This clonotype appeared once. V usage is TRBV4-1 and J usage is TRBJ2-7; 7 nucleotides align to TRBD2. V lost 3 bases, J lost 2 bases, and 7 bases stayed unmatched. CDR1 MGHRA and CDR2 YSYEKL come from the germline V gene. The CDR3 loop spans 15 amino acids. CDR3 residues: CASSQGEGPPYEQYV. CDR3 nucleotide sequence: TGCGCCAGCAGCCAGGGGGAGGGGCCCCCCTACGAGCAGTACGTC.

J is TRBJ2-2 and V is TRBV6-5; D is ambiguous. V lost 1 base to trimming and J lost 3 bases, with 9 bases between them. There are 15 residues in the CDR3. The germline V gene encodes CDR1 MNHEY and CDR2 SVGAGI. The CDR3 DNA sequence: TGTGCCAGCAGTTACTTGCTAATGTACACCGGGGAGCTGTTTTTT. Its translation: CASSYLLMYTGELFF.

The chain has TRBV11-1 and TRBJ2-7; 7 bases are shared with TRBD1. The CDR3 has 15 residues. Germline V CDR1 and CDR2: SGHAT, FQDESV (reference sequence). J gave up 4 bases and V 4 bases, and 10 bases lay outside the gene matches. For the CDR3, the DNA is TGTGCCAGCAGCTCTCCGGAGAAGGGGGCGTACGAGCAGTACTTC. It yields the protein CASSSPEKGAYEQYF.